This record covers a single T cell receptor (beta chain). Sequenced by immunoSEQ multiplex PCR; TCRdb stores in-frame clones only, minus some. The data show tens of thousands of clones, roughly 87% seen once. The data were obtained in a study of blood T cell repertoires in COVID-19. Germline V CDR1 and CDR2: SGHRS, YFSETQ. Trimming pared 0 bases from V and 2 bases from J, leaving 12 bases between. The CDR3 loop spans 15 amino acids. The clonotype comes from a human donor in a cohort sampled during active COVID-19. The rearrangement uses TRBV5-1 and TRBJ2-7; D is perhaps TRBD2 (5 bases). The material sequenced was peripheral blood. The CDR3 nucleotides are TGCGCCAGCAGCTTGGAGTCTAGCCCAACCTACGAGCAGTACTTC. Protein: CASSLESSPTYEQYF.